The present entry profiles one T cell receptor (beta chain) with its context. What it binds is unknown. Trimming shortened V by 5 bases and J by 10 bases, and 11 bases separated the two germline ends. Germline loops: CDR1 SGHTA, CDR2 FQGNSA. The length of the CDR3 is 11 residues. This sample is part of a study of blood T cells in healthy people across ages. Regarding the study as a whole: Comparison with aged donors showed that long-lived donors had more naive CD4+ cells and higher diversity.

Through a sample-barcoded 5' primer and a J-beta primer mix, a second PCR was run for about 7 to 12 cycles. From each sample, at least 2.5 million paired-end reads containing CDR3 were obtained. Using its own MiXCR run on the 5' RACE reads, TCRdb lists one record per CDR3 protein. Here the sample spans 1.5 million to 2 million distinct CDR3 sequences, roughly 50% being singletons. This clonotype originated in a woman aged 40 to 50 in good health. Sequencing was done on a sample of blood. V gene TRBV7-2 combines with J gene TRBJ1-1; no firm D call. In DNA form, the CDR3 reads TGTGCCAGCAGCCAAGGGTCCGGAGCTTTCTTT. Encoded protein: CASSQGSGAFF.